Each of the 4 T cell receptor beta chains below was sequenced from the same sample in a study of CD8 T cells in Susac syndrome. Reverse transcription of about 0.5 to 1 ug RNA used random hexamers. MiXCR, applied by TCRdb to the immunoSEQ multiplex PCR reads, yields one record per CDR3 protein. Of about 82,000 distinct CDR3 sequences in the sample, around 96% were seen once. The sequencing sample was made of CD8+ T cells from PBMCs. These receptors were collected from a human donor with Susac syndrome.

The chain joins TRBV6-5 to TRBJ1-1; D may be TRBD1 (5 bases). V was pared by 2 bases and J by 4 bases, with 20 bases between. From germline, CDR1 is MNHEY and CDR2 SVGAGI. This CDR3 spans 17 amino acids. The CDR3 here is CASSYGHYRGRTTEAFF. DNA of the CDR3: TGTGCCAGCAGTTACGGACATTACAGAGGACGTACCACTGAAGCTTTCTTT.

This sequence joins TRBV11-2 and TRBJ2-7; tentatively, D is TRBD1 (5 bases). This CDR3 has 14 residues. The ends were cut back, 5 bases at V and 0 bases at J, with 11 bases in the middle. Looked up from germline, CDR1 is SGHAT and CDR2 is FQNNGV. The DNA for the CDR3 is TGTGCCAGCAGCCGATCGCAGGGCTCCTACGAGCAGTACTTC. Its translation is CASSRSQGSYEQYF.

This rearrangement joins TRBV7-8 to TRBJ1-1, with a tentative D call TRBD1 (5 bases). Germline V lookup: CDR1 SGHVS, CDR2 FQNEAQ. With 5 bases removed from V and 1 base from J, the gap between germline ends came to 11 bases. The CDR3 sequence is 14 residues long. CDR3 sequence reads: CASSPRQQNTEAFF. CDR3 nucleotides: TGTGCCAGCAGCCCCAGACAGCAGAACACTGAAGCTTTCTTT.

The chain links TRBV29-1 to TRBJ2-3; the D gene is possibly TRBD1 (6 bases). In germline, CDR1 is SQVTM, CDR2 ANQGSEA. V was trimmed by 2 bases and J by 3 bases, leaving 12 bases between them. This CDR3 spans 14 amino acids. The CDR3 sequence: CSVEHREKTDTQYF. Here the CDR3 DNA reads TGCAGCGTTGAACACAGGGAAAAGACAGATACGCAGTATTTT.